Given below is one T cell receptor beta chain in context. As yet, its antigen is unknown. This sample was taken from a study of cytomegalovirus exposure and HLA in healthy donors. Study-level information: An early data release held some 85 million unique TCRs from HLA-typed donors. Study-wide results and caveats: A reported reduction in N-insertions relative to the roughly 610-donor mean was seen in an Asian-associated ancestry cluster in a later analysis.

PCR was performed using 60 Vbeta and 13 Jbeta primers. Assay used: immunoSEQ multiplex PCR; TCRdb lists only in-frame clones, some missing. This sample has some 80,000 clones, with around 82% found just once. Trimming left V 3 bases short and J 3 bases short, with 9 bases between. The germline V gene has CDR1 SNHLY and CDR2 FYNNEI. The CDR3 extends over 13 amino acids. Sequenced material: PBMCs. The sequence derives from a man aged 35 to 55 in good health and CMV-seronegative. The chain recombines TRBV2 with TRBJ2-7; D uncertain. CDR3 in DNA: TGTGCCAGCAGTGACAGGTCTCGCTACGAGCAGTACTTC. It yields the protein CASSDRSRYEQYF.